This TCR beta chain came from a study of Tregs in tolerant kidney transplant recipients. TCRdb keeps only in-frame clones here, not all; method: immunoSEQ multiplex PCR. The repertoire includes some 240,000 clones, approximately 84% of them detected once, and about 0.68% sits in the top ten. General study points: The most relevant donor-specific Treg TCRbeta repertoire apparently came from expansion with activated donor B cells.

The CDR3 loop spans 15 amino acids. Germline assignment: CDR1 MNHEY and CDR2 SVGAGI. V lost 3 bases to trimming and J lost 8 bases, with 16 bases between them. CD4+CD25+CD127- Tregs, CD4+CD25- non-Tregs, CD4 and CD8 cells were sorted. To note about this clone: Its antigen is undetermined.

The J gene is TRBJ1-4, the V gene TRBV6-5; TRBD1 is a possible D gene (5 bases). The sequencing sample was made of CD4+ T cells from blood. The sequence came from a human donor in good health. CDR3 residues: CASSYRWGLGEKLFF. The CDR3 coding sequence is TGTGCCAGCAGTTATCGATGGGGGTTGGGGGAAAAACTGTTTTTT.